The 25 T cell receptor beta chains given below trace back to one sample, sequenced in a study of shared clonotypes between healthy human individuals. The table came from immunoSEQ multiplex PCR; TCRdb's copy has only in-frame clones and leaves some out. The sample lists some 2,500,000 clones, roughly 93% occurring once. Sequencing used naive CD4+ T cells from PBMCs. Subset: CD45RA+ positively selected. The receptors stem from a young man in good health. Some clones in this sample may be carry-over from other donors' samples.

The CDR3 nucleotides are TGTGCCAGCAGTTTCCGGACTAGCGGGAGGGAACAAGAGACCCAGTACTTC. It encodes CASSFRTSGREQETQYF. This rearrangement joins TRBV28 to TRBJ2-5; 15 bases line up with TRBD2. Trimming at V came to 3 bases and at J to 2 bases, leaving 4 bases not matched to a gene. This CDR3 is 17 amino acids long. Germline CDR1 MDHEN, CDR2 SYDVKM.

The rearrangement links TRBV5-1 to TRBJ2-5; the D gene is possibly TRBD2 (5 bases). Germline lookup yields CDR1 SGHRS and CDR2 YFSETQ. Trimming removed 4 bases at V and 8 bases at J, with 24 bases between. The CDR3 is 16 amino acids. The CDR3 DNA follows: TGCGCCAGCAGCCCGAACGGACTGCCGTCGCCGGGAACCCAGTACTTC. It encodes CASSPNGLPSPGTQYF.

The V and J genes are TRBV12-5 and TRBJ2-5; TRBD1 is a possible D gene (7 bases). This CDR3 has 13 residues. CDR1 and CDR2 (germline): LGHNT, FRNRAP. V gave up 7 bases and J gave up 7 bases, with 16 bases separating them. Here the CDR3 DNA reads TGTGCTAGTGCCCAGGGGGGATCGGCGACCCAGTACTTC. It codes for CASAQGGSATQYF.

About this clone itself: The identical CDR3 is also encoded by other nucleotide sequences in the sample. The chain joins TRBV18 to TRBJ2-7; no definite D call. CDR3 length: 14 residues. Germline V gene sequence: CDR1 KGHSH, CDR2 LQKENI. Trimming took off 1 base at V and 0 bases at J, with 7 bases between the two ends. The CDR3 loop is CASSPRTDSYEQYF. Written as DNA, the CDR3 is TGTGCCAGCTCACCACGAACAGACTCCTACGAGCAGTACTTC. Full variable domain (remainder filled in from reference TRBV18 and TRBJ2-7): NAGVMQNPRHLVRRRGQEARLRCSPMKGHSHVYWYRQLPEEGLKFMVYLQKENIIDESGMPKERFSAEFPKEGPSILRIQQVVRGDSAAYFCASSPRTDSYEQYFGPGTRLTVT.

The count of this clone is one. This chain connects TRBV5-5 to TRBJ1-5, with a possible D match to TRBD1 (6 bases). This CDR3 has 16 residues. With 0 bases removed from V and 0 bases from J, the gap between germline ends came to 10 bases. Looked up from germline, CDR1 is SGHKS and CDR2 is YYEKEE (reference sequence). CDR3 DNA sequence: TGTGCCAGCAGCTTGGAAGGGGGTTATAGCAATCAGCCCCAGCATTTT. Its translation is CASSLEGGYSNQPQHF.

This sequence joins TRBV30 and TRBJ2-2; TRBD2 aligns across 8 bases. Per germline, CDR1 GTSNPN and CDR2 SVGIG (reference sequence). The CDR3 is 15 amino acids. The V and J ends lost 7 bases and 6 bases, in that order; junction bases with no gene match: 13. CDR3 amino acids: CASLSGSVAPGELFF. In DNA form, the CDR3 reads TGTGCCTCGCTAAGCGGGAGTGTGGCTCCCGGGGAGCTGTTTTTT.

This chain connects TRBV19 to TRBJ2-6; TRBD2 aligns across 14 bases. This CDR3 contains 19 residues. Trimming cost V 3 bases and J 4 bases; bases outside gene matches: 8. CDR1 and CDR2 from the germline V gene are LNHDA and SQIVND (reference sequence). CDR3 sequence: CASSILTSGRASGANVLTF. Written as DNA, the CDR3 is TGTGCCAGTAGTATCCTGACTAGCGGGAGGGCCTCCGGGGCCAACGTCCTGACTTTC.

V gene TRBV9 combines with J gene TRBJ2-7, with 7 bases identical to TRBD1. This CDR3 is built from 14 residues. The ends lost 0 bases at V and 5 bases at J; junction bases unmatched: 5. Germline assignment: CDR1 SGDLS and CDR2 YYNGEE. DNA of the CDR3: TGTGCCAGCAGCGTAGGTCCAGGGGGAAACGAGCAGTACTTC. Translating it yields CASSVGPGGNEQYF.

The J gene is TRBJ2-7, the V gene TRBV11-1; no clear D gene. This CDR3 is built from 15 residues. Trimming stripped 0 bases from V and 0 bases from J, with 9 bases between. CDR1 is SGHAT, CDR2 FQDESV, per germline (reference sequence). Here the CDR3 reads CASSLAARFSYEQYF. CDR3 DNA sequence: TGTGCCAGCAGCTTAGCGGCTAGGTTCTCCTACGAGCAGTACTTC.

On this clone itself: Other DNA variants within this sample encode the same CDR3. This chain connects TRBV5-1 to TRBJ2-7; 9 nucleotides line up with TRBD2. Germline CDR1 SGHRS, CDR2 YFSETQ. This CDR3 region has 14 residues. The V gene end was trimmed by 5 bases and the J gene end by 0 bases; junction bases not matched to a gene: 3. Here the CDR3 DNA reads TGCGCCAGCAGTAGCGGGGGAAGCTCCTACGAGCAGTACTTC. Amino acids: CASSSGGSSYEQYF. Using reference TRBV5-1 and TRBJ2-7 for the parts outside the CDR3, the full variable domain is KAGVTQTPRYLIKTRGQQVTLSCSPISGHRSVSWYQQTPGQGLQFLFEYFSETQRNKGNFPGRFSGRQFSNSRSEMNVSTLELGDSALYLCASSSGGSSYEQYFGPGTRLTVT.

In this sample, this clone turned up once. This chain connects TRBV18 to TRBJ1-2; 10 positions agree with TRBD1. The CDR3 covers 18 residues. The J segment lost 0 bases and the V segment lost 3 bases, leaving 10 bases of the junction unmatched. Germline CDR1 reads KGHSH; CDR2 reads LQKENI. CDR3 nucleotides: TGTGCCAGCTCACCGCCCGGGACAGGGGTTTCATCTAACTATGGCTACACCTTC. It yields the protein CASSPPGTGVSSNYGYTF. Full variable domain (missing parts from reference TRBV18 and TRBJ1-2): NAGVMQNPRHLVRRRGQEARLRCSPMKGHSHVYWYRQLPEEGLKFMVYLQKENIIDESGMPKERFSAEFPKEGPSILRIQQVVRGDSAAYFCASSPPGTGVSSNYGYTFGSGTRLTVV.

In its sample, this clone was seen once. This chain joins TRBV5-1 and TRBJ1-1, with D possibly being TRBD1 (6 bases). The CDR3 runs to 16 residues. The V end was cut by 4 bases, the J end by 1 base, with 17 bases between. Looked up from germline, CDR1 is SGHRS and CDR2 is YFSETQ. The CDR3 sequence: CASSPRLTGPNTEAFF. Here the CDR3 DNA reads TGCGCCAGCAGCCCTCGACTCACAGGGCCGAACACTGAAGCTTTCTTT.

This chain connects TRBV27 to TRBJ2-1; no firm D call. CDR1 and CDR2 from the germline V gene are MNHEY and SMNVEV (reference sequence). This CDR3 has 11 residues. The V end was cut by 5 bases, the J end by 7 bases, with 6 bases between. CDR3 sequence reads: CASSQWNEQFF. CDR3 sequence (DNA): TGTGCCAGCAGTCAGTGGAATGAGCAGTTCTTC.

The chain couples TRBV19 to TRBJ1-5; no clear D gene. Trimming cost V 5 bases and J 4 bases, with 18 bases left between them. Per germline, CDR1 LNHDA and CDR2 SQIVND (reference sequence). The CDR3 is 16 amino acids. The CDR3 DNA reads as TGTGCCAGTAGTCCACTCCAGACGTCCAAAAATCAGCCCCAGCATTTT. Amino acids: CASSPLQTSKNQPQHF.

This clone occurred once. The chain uses TRBV28 and TRBJ1-5, with 8 bases aligning to TRBD1. Per the germline V gene, CDR1 is MDHEN and CDR2 is SYDVKM. The CDR3 runs to 12 residues. Losses at the gene ends were 10 bases for V and 7 bases for J; bases not matched to a gene: 6. The CDR3 spells CANGQGFQPQHF. The CDR3 DNA sequence: TGTGCCAACGGACAGGGTTTCCAGCCCCAGCATTTT.

Worth noting for this clone: Other nucleotide sequences in the sample specify the same CDR3. The chain has TRBV7-9 and TRBJ2-7, with 7 bases identical to TRBD2. The CDR3 has 14 amino acids. The germline gives CDR1 SEHNR, CDR2 FQNEAQ (reference sequence). Trimming cost V 5 bases and J 0 bases; bases outside gene matches: 4. The CDR3 DNA reads as TGTGCCAGCAGCCTCCGCGGGGGCTCCTACGAGCAGTACTTC. As protein: CASSLRGGSYEQYF.

On this clone itself: The same CDR3 can be traced to other DNA sequences in this sample. The gene calls are TRBV5-4 and TRBJ2-7, with D tentatively TRBD1 or TRBD2 (5 bases each). Germline V gene sequence: CDR1 SGHNT, CDR2 YYREEE (reference sequence). V lost 4 bases and J lost 3, with 11 bases in between. This CDR3 contains 13 residues. The CDR3: CASSRDRLYEQYF. CDR3 DNA: TGTGCCAGCAGCCGGGACCGACTCTACGAGCAGTACTTC.

The chain is built from TRBV18 and TRBJ2-5; 9 positions agree with TRBD1. Trimming at V came to 1 base and at J to 5 bases, leaving 8 bases not matched to a gene. The CDR3 contains 16 residues. Germline lookup yields CDR1 KGHSH and CDR2 LQKENI. CDR3 nucleotides: TGTGCCAGCTCACCACTCGGGACAGGGCCCCAGGAGACCCAGTACTTC. It yields the protein CASSPLGTGPQETQYF.

This chain joins TRBV7-7 and TRBJ2-7; D is ambiguous. V was shortened by 5 bases and J by 2 bases, with 19 bases between the two germline ends. The CDR3 length is 16 residues. The V gene's germline CDR1 is SSHAT and CDR2 FNYEAQ (reference sequence). CDR3 sequence reads: CASSPVRRSAAYEQYF. The CDR3 region has the DNA TGTGCCAGCAGCCCCGTCCGGCGGTCCGCGGCCTACGAGCAGTACTTC. The whole variable domain, remainder taken from reference TRBV7-7 and TRBJ2-7, is GAGVSQSPRYKVTKRGQDVTLRCDPISSHATLYWYQQALGQGPEFLTYFNYEAQPDKSGLPSDRFSAERPEGSISTLTIQRTEQRDSAMYRCASSPVRRSAAYEQYFGPGTRLTVT.

V gene TRBV5-8 combines with J gene TRBJ1-4; D is possibly TRBD1 (6 bases). The CDR3 covers 13 residues. Germline CDR1 reads SGHTS; CDR2 reads YDEGEE. The V and J ends lost 4 bases and 6 bases respectively, with 10 bases between them. CDR3 in amino acids: CASSRWTDEKLFF. The DNA of the CDR3 is TGTGCCAGCAGCAGATGGACAGATGAAAAACTGTTTTTT.

The chain recombines TRBV7-2 with TRBJ2-6; the D is unclear. Between the trimmed V and J ends, which lost 1 base and 5 bases, there was a span of 6 bases. The CDR3 extends over 14 amino acids. In germline, CDR1 is SGHTA, CDR2 FQGNSA. CDR3 DNA: TGTGCCAGCAGCTTAGAGTTTTGGGCCAACGTCCTGACTTTC. Its protein is CASSLEFWANVLTF. The whole variable domain, remainder taken from reference TRBV7-2 and TRBJ2-6, is GAGVSQSPSNKVTEKGKDVELRCDPISGHTALYWYRQSLGQGLEFLIYFQGNSAPDKSGLPSDRFSAERTGGSVSTLTIQRTQQEDSAVYLCASSLEFWANVLTFGAGSRLTVL.

V is TRBV5-6 and J is TRBJ2-1, with D possibly being TRBD1 (7 bases). CDR3 length equals 14 residues. Germline assignment: CDR1 SGHDT and CDR2 YYEEEE. V lost 4 bases, J lost 4 bases, and 12 bases lay in between. CDR3 DNA: TGTGCCAGCAGCCAGGGGGGATTATACAATGAGCAGTTCTTC. Its translation: CASSQGGLYNEQFF.

The chain carries TRBV2 and TRBJ2-2; a weak D match, TRBD1 (6 bases). The germline V gene has CDR1 SNHLY and CDR2 FYNNEI. Trimming left V 7 bases short and J 0 bases short, with 12 bases between. This CDR3 has 15 residues. The CDR3 DNA is TGTGCCAGCACACGAGGGGGATCGAACACCGGGGAGCTGTTTTTT. As protein: CASTRGGSNTGELFF.

This sequence joins TRBV6-5 and TRBJ1-1; possible D gene TRBD1, 6 bases. Per the germline V gene, CDR1 is MNHEY and CDR2 is SVGAGI. V dropped 0 bases and J dropped 0 bases, with 11 bases sitting between them. CDR3 length: 16 amino acids. CDR3 amino acids: CASSYSRQAMNTEAFF. CDR3 bases: TGTGCCAGCAGTTACTCGAGACAGGCCATGAACACTGAAGCTTTCTTT.

The rearrangement uses TRBV9 and TRBJ1-5, with a tentative D call TRBD1 (6 bases). The CDR3 consists of 15 residues. V lost 0 bases and J lost 5, with 12 bases in between. Germline loops: CDR1 SGDLS, CDR2 YYNGEE. CDR3 coding DNA: TGTGCCAGCAGCGTAGCGTCAGGGGCGGATCAGCCCCAGCATTTT. Protein: CASSVASGADQPQHF. Full variable domain (outside the CDR3, taken from reference TRBV9 and TRBJ1-5): DSGVTQTPKHLITATGQRVTLRCSPRSGDLSVYWYQQSLDQGLQFLIQYYNGEERAKGNILERFSAQQFPDLHSELNLSSLELGDSALYFCASSVASGADQPQHFGDGTRLSIL.